Ten or more counts support the clone carrying this T cell receptor beta chain. What it recognizes is unknown. This record comes from a study of CD8+CD57+ T cells in acquired aplastic anemia. Notes on the study in general: Controls did not differ significantly from patients in CD8+ Simpson's diversity. There were some 27 CD8+ CDR3 sequences that occurred in both patients and controls.

It was genomic DNA that served as the template for profiling TCR beta VDJ and CDR3. From the reads, TCRdb called clonotypes with MiXCR, one entry per CDR3 protein. Counted here are approximately 170,000 distinct CDR3 sequences, around half occurring once; the ten biggest clones make up 3.2%. Patients who underwent sequencing had shown CD8+CD57+ cell expansion by flow cytometry. Patients had not yet gotten any therapy when their blood was taken for sampling. The V end lost 5 bases, the J end lost 5 bases, and 13 bases lay between the germline ends. This CDR3 is built from 13 residues. Looked up from germline, CDR1 is SGDLS and CDR2 is YYNGEE.

The sequence derives from a human donor with aplastic anemia. V and J are TRBV9 and TRBJ1-1, with D possibly matching TRBD1 (6 bases). Sequenced input: sorted CD4+, CD8+, or CD8+CD57+ T cells (not recorded which) from PBMCs. CDR3 sequence: CASSQEGGTEAFF. The CDR3 DNA reads as TGTGCCAGCAGTCAAGAGGGGGGAACTGAAGCTTTCTTT.